These T cell receptor beta chains were read from a single sample in a study of CD8 T cells in ankylosing spondylitis. From the 5' RACE reads, TCRdb called clonotypes with MiXCR, one entry per CDR3 protein. The sample has 30,000 to 45,000 distinct CDR3 sequences; approximately 10% are singletons. The specimen sequenced was synovial fluid, either unsorted or a sorted T cell fraction (not recorded which). The receptors were sampled from a male donor with ankylosing spondylitis. CDR3s include the opening cysteine and the closing phenylalanine or tryptophan. The order of the fields is CDR3 DNA, CDR3 protein, D gene, J gene, V gene, clone size. D genes are given only for firm matches. Not all rows give a size; the values are once, few, many and, for expanded clones, a class.

CDR3nt: TGTGCCAGCAGTTCCCAGGGATCCTACAATGAGCAGTTCTTC; CDR3aa: CASSSQGSYNEQFF; d_gene: -; j_gene: TRBJ2-1; v_gene: TRBV28; abundance: many
CDR3nt: TGTGCCATCAGTGAAAGACAAGTTTCCACTGAAGCTTTCTTT; CDR3aa: CAISERQVSTEAFF; d_gene: -; j_gene: TRBJ1-1; v_gene: TRBV10-3; abundance: many
CDR3nt: TGTGCCAGCAGCCAGATAGCGGGAGGGCGATACGAGCAGTACTTC; CDR3aa: CASSQIAGGRYEQYF; d_gene: TRBD2; j_gene: TRBJ2-7; v_gene: TRBV4-2; abundance: many
CDR3nt: TGCAGTGCTAGAGGAGGGTTTGGGCAAGAGACCCAGTACTTC; CDR3aa: CSARGGFGQETQYF; d_gene: -; j_gene: TRBJ2-5; v_gene: TRBV20-1; abundance: -
CDR3nt: TGCGCCAGCAGCCAAGAAGAGTACGACGGGGTTAGGCTGTTTTTT; CDR3aa: CASSQEEYDGVRLFF; d_gene: -; j_gene: TRBJ1-4; v_gene: TRBV4-3; abundance: few
CDR3nt: TGTGCCAGCAGTCAAGGTGGGGAGGCTGGGGCCAACGTCCTGACTTTC; CDR3aa: CASSQGGEAGANVLTF; d_gene: -; j_gene: TRBJ2-6; v_gene: TRBV12-3/TRBV12-4; abundance: once
CDR3nt: TGTGCCAGCAGCCACGTCGGACTAGCGGGAGGTTTGTTGTACACCGGGGAGCTGTTTTTT; CDR3aa: CASSHVGLAGGLLYTGELFF; d_gene: TRBD2; j_gene: TRBJ2-2; v_gene: TRBV3-1; abundance: few
CDR3nt: TGCAGTGCGAAGGATGAAGCGGGAGGGGTGGATACGCAGTATTTT; CDR3aa: CSAKDEAGGVDTQYF; d_gene: TRBD2; j_gene: TRBJ2-3; v_gene: TRBV20-1; abundance: medium-sized
CDR3nt: TGTGCCAGCAGCTTAGGGCAGCGAATCCCCAATGAGCAGTTCTTC; CDR3aa: CASSLGQRIPNEQFF; d_gene: -; j_gene: TRBJ2-1; v_gene: TRBV7-2; abundance: many
CDR3nt: TGTGCTAGTGGTGATCCTGGGACCTTCTACGAGCAGTACTTC; CDR3aa: CASGDPGTFYEQYF; d_gene: -; j_gene: TRBJ2-7; v_gene: TRBV12-5; abundance: many
CDR3nt: TGTGCCAGCAGCCCCAGACAGGGCCCAAACAATGAGCAGTTCTTC; CDR3aa: CASSPRQGPNNEQFF; d_gene: TRBD1; j_gene: TRBJ2-1; v_gene: TRBV7-8; abundance: many
CDR3nt: TGTGCCAGCTCTTACAACTCACGGGTGGGCAATGAGCAGTTCTTC; CDR3aa: CASSYNSRVGNEQFF; d_gene: -; j_gene: TRBJ2-1; v_gene: TRBV18; abundance: few
CDR3nt: TGCGCCAGCAGCCAAGGTGGGGTGAGCACTGAAGCTTTCTTT; CDR3aa: CASSQGGVSTEAFF; d_gene: -; j_gene: TRBJ1-1; v_gene: TRBV4-1; abundance: few
CDR3nt: TGTGCCAGCAGTGAATCCCCAGCGGGAGGGCCGGGTGAGCAGTACTTC; CDR3aa: CASSESPAGGPGEQYF; d_gene: TRBD2; j_gene: TRBJ2-7; v_gene: TRBV6-1; abundance: few
CDR3nt: TGCGCCAGCAGCCAAGTTCCGTGGGTCCAAGAGACCCAGTACTTC; CDR3aa: CASSQVPWVQETQYF; d_gene: -; j_gene: TRBJ2-5; v_gene: TRBV4-1; abundance: -
CDR3nt: TGTGCCACCAGTGATAACCCAGGGTGGGAGACCCAGTACTTC; CDR3aa: CATSDNPGWETQYF; d_gene: -; j_gene: TRBJ2-5; v_gene: TRBV24-1; abundance: few
CDR3nt: TGTGCCAGCTCGTCTAGCGGGAGAGGGTTCTCCTACGAGCAGTACTTC; CDR3aa: CASSSSGRGFSYEQYF; d_gene: TRBD2; j_gene: TRBJ2-7; v_gene: TRBV18; abundance: many
CDR3nt: TGCGCCAGCGCAGGGGGTATGAACACTGAAGCTTTCTTT; CDR3aa: CASAGGMNTEAFF; d_gene: TRBD1; j_gene: TRBJ1-1; v_gene: TRBV5-1; abundance: -
CDR3nt: TGTGCCAGCAGTTTATGGACTAGCGGGTGGGACAATGAGCAGTTCTTC; CDR3aa: CASSLWTSGWDNEQFF; d_gene: TRBD2; j_gene: TRBJ2-1; v_gene: TRBV28; abundance: -
CDR3nt: TGCAGTGCTCGGCTGAACACTGAAGCTTTCTTT; CDR3aa: CSARLNTEAFF; d_gene: -; j_gene: TRBJ1-1; v_gene: TRBV20-1; abundance: -
CDR3nt: TGTGCCAGCAGTTGGGCCGGAGCGAGCTACGAGCAGTACTTC; CDR3aa: CASSWAGASYEQYF; d_gene: -; j_gene: TRBJ2-7; v_gene: TRBV28; abundance: -
CDR3nt: TGTGCCAGCAGCTTGGGCAGGGGAGAGGGTGAAAAACTGTTTTTT; CDR3aa: CASSLGRGEGEKLFF; d_gene: -; j_gene: TRBJ1-4; v_gene: TRBV5-6; abundance: few
CDR3nt: TGTGCCAGCAGCGCCGGGACTTTTTCCTACAATGAGCAGTTCTTC; CDR3aa: CASSAGTFSYNEQFF; d_gene: -; j_gene: TRBJ2-1; v_gene: TRBV9; abundance: -